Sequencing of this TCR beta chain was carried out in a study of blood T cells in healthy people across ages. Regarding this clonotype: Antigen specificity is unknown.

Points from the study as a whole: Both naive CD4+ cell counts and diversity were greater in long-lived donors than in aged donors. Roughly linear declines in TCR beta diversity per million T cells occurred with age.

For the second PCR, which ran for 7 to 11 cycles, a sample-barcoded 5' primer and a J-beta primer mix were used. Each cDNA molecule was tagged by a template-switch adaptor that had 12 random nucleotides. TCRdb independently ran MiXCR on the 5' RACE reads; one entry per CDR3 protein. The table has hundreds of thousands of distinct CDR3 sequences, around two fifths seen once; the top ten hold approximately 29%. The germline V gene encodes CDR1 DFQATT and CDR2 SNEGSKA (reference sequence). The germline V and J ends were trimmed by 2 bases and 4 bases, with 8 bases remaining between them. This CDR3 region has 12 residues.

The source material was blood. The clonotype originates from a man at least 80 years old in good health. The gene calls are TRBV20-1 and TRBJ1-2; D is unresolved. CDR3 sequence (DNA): TGCAGTGCTAGACAGGCCTCCTATGGCTACACCTTC. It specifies CSARQASYGYTF.